These 31 T cell receptor beta chains were sequenced from one sample in a study of T cell repertoires in cytomegalovirus infection. From the reads, TCRdb called clonotypes with MiXCR, one entry per CDR3 protein. This sample has approximately 250,000 distinct CDR3 sequences, with about 12% found just once. Specimen: PBMCs. These receptors were obtained from a human donor in good health (CMV status not recorded). Some clones in this sample may be carry-over from other donors' samples.

The sample holds many counts of this clonotype. The V call is TRBV6-1, the J call TRBJ2-1; the match to TRBD1 covers 9 bases. This CDR3 region has 15 residues. J was trimmed by 3 bases and V by 7 bases; bases with no gene match: 7. The V gene's germline CDR1 is MNHNS and CDR2 SASEGT. DNA for the CDR3: TGTGCCAGCACCAACCGGGACAGGGACTACAATGAGCAGTTCTTC. Protein: CASTNRDRDYNEQFF.

This clonotype was counted ten times or more. The chain couples TRBV5-1 to TRBJ2-7; 8 nucleotides align to TRBD2. The CDR3 is 18 residues long. Germline V CDR1 and CDR2: SGHRS, YFSETQ. Germline trimming cut 3 bases from V and 2 bases from J; bases unmatched to any gene: 16. CDR3 amino acids: CASSSKTSEAPIPYEQYF. The DNA of the CDR3 is TGCGCCAGCAGCTCCAAGACTAGCGAAGCACCGATTCCCTACGAGCAGTACTTC.

This clonotype has just a few counts. This chain connects TRBV19 to TRBJ2-5; a possible D gene is TRBD1 (5 bases). Germline loops: CDR1 LNHDA, CDR2 SQIVND (reference sequence). The CDR3 extends over 13 amino acids. Trimming took off 3 bases at V and 3 bases at J, with 8 bases between the two ends. The CDR3 DNA is TGTGCCAGTAGTATCGACAGAAAAGAGACCCAGTACTTC. Translating it yields CASSIDRKETQYF.

This chain links TRBV7-9 with TRBJ2-7; no clear D. The germline V gene encodes CDR1 SEHNR and CDR2 FQNEAQ (reference sequence). This CDR3 is built from 13 residues. Deletions cut 4 bases from V and 1 base from J, with 8 bases between. The CDR3 loop is CASSSADSYEQYF. Here the CDR3 DNA reads TGTGCCAGCAGCTCCGCGGATTCCTACGAGCAGTACTTC.

This clonotype occurred a few times. The rearrangement uses TRBV24-1 and TRBJ1-5; 7 bases line up with TRBD1. The germline gives CDR1 KGHDR, CDR2 SFDVKD. This CDR3 has 14 residues. The V segment lost 9 bases and the J segment 3 bases; nucleotides outside the gene matches: 7. CDR3 DNA sequence: TGTGCCACCGATTGGGACAGCGACAATCAGCCCCAGCATTTT. Translating gives CATDWDSDNQPQHF.

This clonotype came up a few times. This chain joins TRBV7-6 and TRBJ1-3, with 7 bases that match TRBD1. The trim removed 0 bases at V and 6 bases at J, leaving 14 bases unmatched. Germline CDR1 reads SGHVS; CDR2 reads FNYEAQ. The CDR3 has 18 amino acids. The CDR3 reads CASSLAREGTGAQNTIYF. Written as DNA, the CDR3 is TGTGCCAGCAGCTTAGCTCGGGAGGGAACAGGGGCGCAAAACACCATATATTTT.

This clonotype was counted many times. V and J are TRBV7-2 and TRBJ1-5; D unresolved. The CDR3 has 12 amino acids. V lost 7 bases and J 1 base, leaving 5 bases between the germline ends. Germline CDR1 reads SGHTA; CDR2 reads FQGNSA. CDR3 DNA sequence: TGTGCCAGCACCGGGAGCAATCAGCCCCAGCATTTT. Its translation: CASTGSNQPQHF. The full variable domain, rest sourced from reference TRBV7-2 and TRBJ1-5, is GAGVSQSPSNKVTEKGKDVELRCDPISGHTALYWYRQSLGQGLEFLIYFQGNSAPDKSGLPSDRFSAERTGGSVSTLTIQRTQQEDSAVYLCASTGSNQPQHFGDGTRLSIL.

This clonotype occurred many times. The J gene is TRBJ2-3, the V gene TRBV11-3, with 8 bases aligning to TRBD2. The trim removed 0 bases at V and 5 bases at J, leaving 1 base unmatched. Germline lookup yields CDR1 SGHNT and CDR2 YENEEA. This CDR3 has 14 amino acids. CDR3 nucleotide sequence: TGTGCCAGCAGCTTAGAGGCGGGGGGAGATACGCAGTATTTT. Translation: CASSLEAGGDTQYF.

This clonotype was counted only a few times. The rearrangement joins TRBV20-1 to TRBJ2-1; tentative D call: TRBD2 (5 bases). V was clipped by 3 bases and J by 7 bases, with 10 bases between them. This CDR3 has 12 residues. Germline V gives CDR1 DFQATT, CDR2 SNEGSKA (reference sequence). The CDR3 region is CSARLRDNEQFF. The CDR3 coding sequence is TGCAGTGCTAGGTTGAGGGATAATGAGCAGTTCTTC.

The rearrangement links TRBV5-1 to TRBJ2-7; 9 nucleotides agree with TRBD1. Germline trimming cut 7 bases from V and 3 bases from J; bases unmatched to any gene: 2. Germline-derived CDR1 and CDR2 are SGHRS and YFSETQ. The CDR3 sequence is 12 residues long. This CDR3 is CASGQGNYEQYF. The CDR3 region has the DNA TGCGCCAGCGGACAGGGGAACTACGAGCAGTACTTC.

This clonotype appeared many times. The chain uses TRBV25-1 and TRBJ2-3, with unresolved D. CDR1 MGHDK and CDR2 SYGVNS come from the germline V gene. This CDR3 contains 15 residues. V was clipped by 6 bases and J by 2 bases, with 15 bases between them. CDR3 amino acids: CASRGWAELTDTQYF. The CDR3 DNA follows: TGTGCCAGCAGGGGGTGGGCGGAGCTCACAGATACGCAGTATTTT.

This clonotype was seen at least ten times. V usage is TRBV10-3 and J usage is TRBJ2-1; 7 bases match TRBD2. The CDR3 runs 13 residues. Germline assignment: CDR1 ENHRY and CDR2 SYGVKD. V shed 6 bases, J shed 8 bases, and the junction held 7 bases outside the gene matches. The CDR3 region is CAISSGRSDEQFF. CDR3 DNA sequence: TGTGCCATCAGCTCCGGGAGGAGCGATGAGCAGTTCTTC.

The chain uses TRBV20-1 and TRBJ2-3; TRBD2 aligns across 12 bases. The CDR3 consists of 15 residues. Germline CDR1 reads DFQATT; CDR2 reads SNEGSKA (reference sequence). Losses at the gene ends were 6 bases for V and 1 base for J; bases not matched to a gene: 5. The CDR3: CSALAGGPGTDTQYF. Here the CDR3 DNA reads TGCAGTGCCCTAGCGGGGGGGCCTGGCACAGATACGCAGTATTTT.

At least ten counts were recorded for this clonotype. The chain is built from TRBV7-3 and TRBJ2-1, with 10 positions matching TRBD1. The V and J ends lost 5 bases and 3 bases, in that order; junction bases with no gene match: 4. CDR3 size: 15 residues. The germline V gene encodes CDR1 SGHTA and CDR2 FQGTGA. The CDR3 bases are TGTGCCAGCAGCCCCGGGACAGGGGTCTACAATGAGCAGTTCTTC. Protein product: CASSPGTGVYNEQFF.

The sample holds a few counts of this clonotype. V usage is TRBV12-3 or TRBV12-4 and J usage is TRBJ2-4; weak D call: TRBD1 (6 bases). Trimming took off 0 bases at V and 7 bases at J, with 13 bases between the two ends. The CDR3 runs to 15 residues. CDR3 coding DNA: TGTGCCAGCAGTTTAGCGTACCCTCAGGGGAACATTCAGTACTTC. It is translated as CASSLAYPQGNIQYF.

With regard to this clonotype: This may be a read error: a much more frequent sequence differs by one nucleotide. The rearrangement uses TRBV12-3 or TRBV12-4 and TRBJ2-1; the match to TRBD1 covers 8 bases. The CDR3 is 14 amino acids. The V segment lost 6 bases and the J segment 8 bases; nucleotides outside the gene matches: 9. CDR3 region: CASSEDRVYDEQFF. CDR3 nucleotides: TGTGCCAGCAGCGAGGACAGGGTGTACGATGAGCAGTTCTTC.

This clonotype was seen a few times. The chain employs TRBV5-1 and TRBJ1-1, with 10 nucleotides matching TRBD1. This CDR3 comprises 16 residues. The junction had 8 bases not matched to a gene; V was cut back by 2 bases and J by 4 bases. Germline values: CDR1 SGHRS, CDR2 YFSETQ. The CDR3 region is CASSLTGTGDITEAFF. The CDR3 DNA reads TGCGCCAGCAGCTTAACCGGGACAGGGGATATCACTGAAGCTTTCTTT.

There are many counts of this clonotype. This chain joins TRBV5-5 and TRBJ1-4; perhaps TRBD1 as D (6 bases). Germline CDR1 reads SGHKS; CDR2 reads YYEKEE (reference sequence). Trimming cost V 4 bases and J 0 bases, with 13 bases left between them. This CDR3 has 16 amino acids. CDR3 loop: CASSTGTTATNEKLFF. CDR3 nucleotides: TGTGCCAGCAGCACCGGGACAACTGCAACTAATGAAAAACTGTTTTTT. The full variable domain, with the rest looked up from reference TRBV5-5 and TRBJ1-4, is DAGVTQSPTHLIKTRGQQVTLRCSPISGHKSVSWYQQVLGQGPQFIFQYYEKEERGRGNFPDRFSARQFPNYSSELNVNALLLGDSALYLCASSTGTTATNEKLFFGSGTQLSVL.

This clonotype was seen more than once but under ten times. The rearrangement links TRBV2 to TRBJ2-5, with 7 bases identical to TRBD2. Looked up from germline, CDR1 is SNHLY and CDR2 is FYNNEI. V was pared by 6 bases and J by 2 bases, with 6 bases of the junction left unmatched. This CDR3 has 14 residues. CDR3 bases: TGTGCCAGCAGGCCTAGCGGAGGTCAAGAGACCCAGTACTTC. Residues: CASRPSGGQETQYF.

This clonotype showed up just a few times. CDR3 sequence: CASSQDRQGLPNTEAFF. The CDR3 DNA reads TGTGCCAGCAGCCAAGATCGGCAGGGATTACCGAACACTGAAGCTTTCTTT. This chain connects TRBV14 to TRBJ1-1; TRBD1 might be the D (5 bases). Trimming pared 0 bases from V and 1 base from J, leaving 15 bases between. Per germline, CDR1 SGHDN and CDR2 FVKESK. The CDR3 contains 17 residues.

In its sample, this clonotype was seen many times. This chain joins TRBV19 and TRBJ2-7; no clear D gene. This CDR3 contains 13 residues. CDR1 is LNHDA and CDR2 is SQIVND in the germline V gene (reference sequence). V was pared by 10 bases and J by 3 bases, with 16 bases between. The CDR3 DNA is TGTGCCACCAAGACAAAGGTCGTCTACGAGCAGTACTTC. Its translation is CATKTKVVYEQYF.

The genes are TRBV2 and TRBJ2-3, with D maybe TRBD1 (6 bases). Germline V lookup: CDR1 SNHLY, CDR2 FYNNEI. The CDR3 loop spans 13 amino acids. Trimming left V 1 base short and J 6 bases short, with 8 bases between. CDR3 coding DNA: TGTGCCAGCAGTGAAGATCAGGGGGATACGCAGTATTTT. This sequence encodes CASSEDQGDTQYF.

This clonotype has at least ten counts. The chain is built from TRBV7-9 and TRBJ2-7; 9 bases are a match to TRBD1. Trimming removed 4 bases from V and 6 bases from J; junction bases left unmatched: 13. This CDR3 has 16 residues. Germline V gene sequence: CDR1 SEHNR, CDR2 FQNEAQ (reference sequence). This CDR3 is CASSSSTGGEFVEQYF. The CDR3 DNA follows: TGTGCCAGCAGCTCGTCGACAGGGGGTGAGTTCGTCGAGCAGTACTTC.

This clonotype was counted ten times or more. The rearrangement joins TRBV7-2 to TRBJ1-5, with D unresolved. CDR1 is SGHTA and CDR2 is FQGNSA in the germline V gene. The germline V and J ends were trimmed by 0 bases and 6 bases, with 12 bases remaining between them. This CDR3 has 15 amino acids. CDR3 sequence reads: CASSLALGEGQPQHF. For the CDR3, the DNA is TGTGCCAGCAGCTTAGCGCTCGGGGAAGGTCAGCCCCAGCATTTT. Complete variable domain (other parts from reference TRBV7-2 and TRBJ1-5): GAGVSQSPSNKVTEKGKDVELRCDPISGHTALYWYRQSLGQGLEFLIYFQGNSAPDKSGLPSDRFSAERTGGSVSTLTIQRTQQEDSAVYLCASSLALGEGQPQHFGDGTRLSIL.

V usage is TRBV11-1 and J usage is TRBJ2-1; either TRBD1 or TRBD2 may fit D (7 bases each). The CDR3 loop spans 15 amino acids. Germline loops: CDR1 SGHAT, CDR2 FQDESV (reference sequence). Deletions cut 4 bases from V and 6 bases from J, with 16 bases between. The CDR3 is CASSSVGRGGNEQFF. DNA for the CDR3: TGTGCCAGCAGCTCGGTGGGCAGGGGGGGCAATGAGCAGTTCTTC.

The rearrangement uses TRBV5-1 and TRBJ2-5, with D unclear. In germline, CDR1 is SGHRS, CDR2 YFSETQ. CDR3 length: 14 residues. V lost 0 bases to trimming and J lost 0 bases, with 6 bases between them. The CDR3 coding sequence is TGCGCCAGCAGCTTGGCCTACTACCAAGAGACCCAGTACTTC. This sequence encodes CASSLAYYQETQYF.

The table lists this clonotype with many counts. The chain joins TRBV12-3 or TRBV12-4 to TRBJ1-5; 7 nucleotides align to TRBD1. V was pared by 5 bases and J by 2 bases, with 3 bases of the junction left unmatched. The CDR3 runs to 14 residues. CDR3 residues: CASSPQGGNQPQHF. CDR3 DNA: TGTGCCAGCAGTCCCCAGGGGGGCAATCAGCCCCAGCATTTT.

This clonotype was observed many times. V gene TRBV19 combines with J gene TRBJ2-1; 7 bases map to TRBD2. The CDR3 length is 14 residues. V lost 3 bases, J lost 8 bases, and 7 bases stayed unmatched. CDR1 LNHDA and CDR2 SQIVND come from the germline V gene (reference sequence). DNA for the CDR3: TGTGCCAGTAGTATCGGAGCGGGAAGGGATGAGCAGTTCTTC. Amino acids: CASSIGAGRDEQFF.

The rearrangement links TRBV10-3 to TRBJ2-5, with TRBD1 as a possible D gene (5 bases). V was pared by 5 bases and J by 5 bases, with 6 bases between. CDR1 and CDR2 (germline): ENHRY, SYGVKD. The CDR3 contains 11 residues. The DNA of the CDR3 is TGTGCCATCAGTAAGGGGGAGACCCAGTACTTC. It specifies CAISKGETQYF.

This clonotype was detected many times. The chain joins TRBV7-2 to TRBJ1-2; a weak D match, TRBD1 (5 bases). CDR1 SGHTA and CDR2 FQGNSA come from the germline V gene. The CDR3 spans 14 residues. V gave up 5 bases and J gave up 4 bases, with 14 bases separating them. The CDR3 coding sequence is TGTGCCAGCAGCCCGGAGGGGTTGAGCTATGGCTACACCTTC. This gives the protein CASSPEGLSYGYTF.

In its sample, this clonotype was seen many times. The rearrangement links TRBV19 to TRBJ2-6; TRBD2 is a possible D gene (5 bases). Deletions cut 9 bases from V and 2 bases from J, with 17 bases between. This CDR3 is built from 16 residues. Germline-derived CDR1 and CDR2 are LNHDA and SQIVND (reference sequence). CDR3 loop: CASADGGGPGANVLTF. The CDR3 nucleotides read TGTGCCAGCGCGGACGGAGGAGGCCCTGGGGCCAACGTCCTGACTTTC. Using reference TRBV19 and TRBJ2-6 for the parts outside the CDR3, the full variable domain is DGGITQSPKYLFRKEGQNVTLSCEQNLNHDAMYWYRQDPGQGLRLIYYSQIVNDFQKGDIAEGYSVSREKKESFPLTVTSAQKNPTAFYLCASADGGGPGANVLTFGAGSRLTVL.